Here is one T cell receptor beta chain with its context. The CDR3 spans 14 residues. Germline CDR1 SQVTM, CDR2 ANQGSEA. J gave up 2 bases and V 3 bases, and 5 bases lay outside the gene matches. This sample is drawn from a study of cytomegalovirus exposure and HLA in healthy donors. Data came from immunoSEQ multiplex PCR; TCRdb stores just in-frame clones and leaves some out. The sample yields 90,000 to 120,000 clones, more than 90% seen once. Sequenced: PBMCs. The receptor was isolated from a woman aged 18-29 years in good health and CMV-seronegative. The V and J genes are TRBV29-1 and TRBJ1-2; the match to TRBD1 covers 8 bases. The CDR3 is CSVEGDRTNYGYTF. DNA for the CDR3: TGCAGCGTTGAGGGGGACAGGACCAACTATGGCTACACCTTC.